This TCR beta chain is from a study of cytomegalovirus exposure and HLA in healthy donors. Study-wide results and limits: Reportedly, diagnosis of cytomegalovirus status by the classifier showed high specificity and sensitivity. Some TCR beta chains (approximately 180 of them) were listed as cytomegalovirus-associated.

Turning to this clone: Its target is unknown.

The donors were members of the validation cohort, which comprised more than 90 subjects and was separate from the first cohort of 666 subjects. Data came from immunoSEQ multiplex PCR; TCRdb stores just in-frame clones and leaves some out. Here the sample spans some 100,000 clones, 86% being singletons. The germline CDR1 and CDR2 sequences are MNHEY and SVGAGI. V lost 6 bases and J lost 6; bases outside the gene matches: 7. The CDR3 loop spans 14 amino acids. The clonotype originates from a man aged 18 to 29 in good health and CMV-seronegative. Input material: PBMCs. The chain is built from TRBV6-5 and TRBJ2-7; 11 nucleotides match TRBD2. CDR3 amino acids: CASRILAGAGEQYF. CDR3 nucleotide sequence: TGTGCCAGCAGAATACTAGCGGGAGCCGGCGAGCAGTACTTC.